This TCR beta chain comes out of a study of OX40 agonist ivuxolimab in advanced cancers. Clones were read by immunoSEQ multiplex PCR, and TCRdb kept only the in-frame ones, dropping some. The sample records approximately 94,000 clones, 84% being singletons. Germline CDR1 is SGHRS and CDR2 is YFSETQ. V shed 4 bases, J shed 5 bases, and the junction held 6 bases outside the gene matches. The CDR3 runs 15 residues. The sample in question was CD4+ or CD8+ T cells sorted from blood, obtained in a trial of the OX40 agonist ivuxolimab. The clonotype was recovered from an adult with an advanced solid tumor such as melanoma, head and neck, liver or kidney cancer. The V gene is TRBV5-1, the J gene TRBJ1-5; 10 nucleotides agree with TRBD1. CDR3 amino acids: CASSPGTGAHQPQHF. The CDR3 DNA follows: TGCGCCAGCAGCCCCGGGACAGGGGCCCATCAGCCCCAGCATTTT.